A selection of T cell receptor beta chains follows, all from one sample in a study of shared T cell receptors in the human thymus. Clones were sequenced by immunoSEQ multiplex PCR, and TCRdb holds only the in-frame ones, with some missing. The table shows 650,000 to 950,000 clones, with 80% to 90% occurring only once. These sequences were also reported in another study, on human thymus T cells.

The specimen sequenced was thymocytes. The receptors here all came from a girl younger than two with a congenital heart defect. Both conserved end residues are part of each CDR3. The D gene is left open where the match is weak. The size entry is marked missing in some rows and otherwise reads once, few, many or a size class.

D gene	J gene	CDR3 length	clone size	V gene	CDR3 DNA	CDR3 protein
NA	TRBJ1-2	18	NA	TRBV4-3	TGCGCCAGCAGCCAAGATGGGAGGGTACCCCTTGATGGGGATGGCTACACCTTC	CASSQDGRVPLDGDGYTF
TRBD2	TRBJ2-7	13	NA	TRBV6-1	TGTGCCAGCAGTGAACCCCCTGGGAAGCGGGACTACTTC	CASSEPPGKRDYF
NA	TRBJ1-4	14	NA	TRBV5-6	TGTGCCAGCAGCTCGACAGCCTCTAATGAAAAACTGTTTTTT	CASSSTASNEKLFF
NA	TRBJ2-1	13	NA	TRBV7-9	TGTGCCAGCAGTTGGGAGCGGTACAATGAGCAGTTCTTC	CASSWERYNEQFF
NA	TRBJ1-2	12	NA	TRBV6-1	TGTGCCAGCAGTGACAGAACCTATGGCTACACCTTC	CASSDRTYGYTF
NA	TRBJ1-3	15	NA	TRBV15	TGTGCCACCAGCAGGGACAGTTTTGACGGAAACACCATATATTTT	CATSRDSFDGNTIYF
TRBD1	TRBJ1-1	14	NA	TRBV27	TGTGCCAGCAGCAACCGGGACAGTGACACTGAAGCTTTCTTT	CASSNRDSDTEAFF
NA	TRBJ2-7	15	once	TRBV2	TGTGCCAGCAGTGATTTGGCAGGACTATCTTACGAGCAGTACTTC	CASSDLAGLSYEQYF
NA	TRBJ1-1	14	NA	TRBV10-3	TGTGCCATCGGTCCGACGATCGGGGACACTGAAGCTTTCTTT	CAIGPTIGDTEAFF
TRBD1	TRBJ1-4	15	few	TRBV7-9	TGTGCCAGCAGCTTACTGGGACAGGGGAATGAAAAACTGTTTTTT	CASSLLGQGNEKLFF
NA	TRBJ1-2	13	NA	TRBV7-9	TGTGCCGGGGGCAGGCCGATCTTATATGGCTACACCTTC	CAGGRPILYGYTF
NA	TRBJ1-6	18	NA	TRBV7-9	TGTGCCAGCAGCTCCCGGACAGCCCAGAGCTCCTATAATTCACCCCTCCACTTT	CASSSRTAQSSYNSPLHF
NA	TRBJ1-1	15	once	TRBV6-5	TGTGCCAGCAGTCGCCGAGTCGGGGTGGGCACTGAAGCTTTCTTT	CASSRRVGVGTEAFF
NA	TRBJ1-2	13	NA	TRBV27	TGTGCCAGCAGGCGGGGGGGGGACTATGGCTACACCTTC	CASRRGGDYGYTF
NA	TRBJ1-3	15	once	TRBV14	TGTGCCAGCAGCCCGCGACAGTGCTCTGGAAACACCATATATTTT	CASSPRQCSGNTIYF
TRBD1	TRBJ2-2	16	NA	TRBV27	TGTGCCAGCAGTCCTACAGGGGGGCCGGGAACCGGGGAGCTGTTTTTT	CASSPTGGPGTGELFF
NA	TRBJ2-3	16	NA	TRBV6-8	TGTGCCAGCATGTTAAGGTTGAGCGGATACACAGATACGCAGTATTTT	CASMLRLSGYTDTQYF
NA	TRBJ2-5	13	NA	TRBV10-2	TGCGCCACCACTGACACCGGTTCTAAGACCCAGTACTTC	CATTDTGSKTQYF
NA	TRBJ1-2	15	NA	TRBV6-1	TGTGCCAGCACCAGAAGGGGCGGGGGGGGGTATGGCTACACCTTC	CASTRRGGGGYGYTF
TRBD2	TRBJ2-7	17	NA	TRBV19	TGTGCCAGTAGTCCGGGGGAGGGACGGAGCCCAGTGGTCGAGCAGTACTTC	CASSPGEGRSPVVEQYF
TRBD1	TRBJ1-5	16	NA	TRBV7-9	TGTGCCAGCAGCGCCGGGACAGAAGATGCGAATCAGCCCCAGCATTTT	CASSAGTEDANQPQHF
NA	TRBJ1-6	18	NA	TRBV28	TGTGCCAGCAGTTTATATTGGACAGATACACCATATAATTCACCCCTCCACTTT	CASSLYWTDTPYNSPLHF
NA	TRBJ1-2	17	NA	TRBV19	TGTGCCAGTAGTATAGGGGGCGGGATGGAGTACAACTATGGCTACACCTTC	CASSIGGGMEYNYGYTF
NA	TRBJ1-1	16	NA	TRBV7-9	TGTGCCAGCAGCTTCGGGTTCAGGGGCCTGAACACTGAAGCTTTCTTT	CASSFGFRGLNTEAFF